Below are 5 T cell receptor beta chains sequenced from a single sample in a study of cytomegalovirus exposure and HLA in healthy donors. 13 Jbeta primers and 60 Vbeta primers were used for the PCR. The table came from immunoSEQ multiplex PCR; TCRdb's copy has only in-frame clones and leaves some out. This table has 95,000 to 150,000 clones, more than 60% appearing once. The sequencing input was PBMCs. These receptors originate from a man younger than 30 in good health and CMV-seronegative.

CDR3 in amino acids: CASSLNYEQYF. Written as DNA, the CDR3 is TGTGCCAGCAGTCTTAACTACGAGCAGTACTTC. The chain links TRBV28 to TRBJ2-7, with no clear D. The CDR3 extends over 11 amino acids. V dropped 5 bases and J dropped 3 bases, with 5 bases sitting between them. The germline CDR1 and CDR2 sequences are MDHEN and SYDVKM.

This clone appeared a single time. The chain carries TRBV2 and TRBJ2-7, with D perhaps matching TRBD2 (5 bases). Germline V gene data show CDR1 as SNHLY and CDR2 as FYNNEI. CDR3 length: 16 residues. V was cut by 5 bases and J by 4 bases, with 21 bases left in between. The DNA for the CDR3 is TGTGCCAGCAGTATCCGCCGGGTCGACGGAGGATACGAGCAGTACTTC. It specifies CASSIRRVDGGYEQYF.

The chain recombines TRBV9 with TRBJ2-2, with 7 bases aligning to TRBD1. Germline V gene data show CDR1 as SGDLS and CDR2 as YYNGEE. The CDR3 extends over 14 amino acids. Germline trimming cut 0 bases from V and 9 bases from J; bases unmatched to any gene: 5. CDR3 region: CASSVGDRLRELFF. CDR3 nucleotide sequence: TGTGCCAGCAGCGTAGGGGACAGACTCCGGGAGCTGTTTTTT.

This clone was counted between two and nine times. V usage is TRBV6-5 and J usage is TRBJ2-5; a possible D gene is TRBD2 (5 bases). V was shortened by 0 bases and J by 4 bases, with 9 bases between the two germline ends. Germline lookup yields CDR1 MNHEY and CDR2 SVGAGI. The CDR3 has 14 residues. CDR3 sequence: CASSYSGSGETQYF. The CDR3 DNA reads TGTGCCAGCAGTTACTCGGGGAGCGGAGAGACCCAGTACTTC.

This clone came up a few times. V gene TRBV28 combines with J gene TRBJ1-1, with 7 bases that match TRBD1. The germline V gene has CDR1 MDHEN and CDR2 SYDVKM. With V trimmed by 5 bases and J by 5 bases, 11 bases remained unmatched. The CDR3 consists of 15 residues. The CDR3 region is CASSTVTGIRTEAFF. Written as DNA, the CDR3 is TGTGCCAGCAGTACCGTGACAGGGATTCGAACTGAAGCTTTCTTT.